This T cell receptor (beta chain) is from a study of CD8 T cells in Susac syndrome (dated by TCRdb to the late 2010s). Regarding the research as a whole: Among the Susac syndrome patients who were sequenced, clinically active disease was present in more than 5 and clinical remission was observed in 8 or 9. The study used repertoire sequencing to test whether antigen drove CD8+ T cell activation and differentiation in Susac syndrome. Susac syndrome patients were therapy-naive, on corticosteroids (some also receiving IVIg), or on IVIg alone at blood withdrawal.

RNA was extracted using the RNeasy kit, and roughly 0.5 to 1 microgram was reverse transcribed with random hexamers. The immunoSEQ multiplex PCR assay, covering 54 Vbeta and 13 Jbeta segments, was used to amplify TCR beta CDR3 regions. To correct PCR amplification bias, a synthetic template baseline was used for both primer optimization and computational correction. The authors' pipeline ran thus. Reads were annotated to V, D and J genes per IMGT and analyzed with immunoSEQ Analyzer, keeping only productive sequences. Clonality was computed as one minus Shannon entropy normalized by log2 of the number of productive unique sequences. For each patient and control, public and private clones were evaluated within the 100 most prevalent clones. Clones were defined as Susac-specific when absent from the healthy and MS cohorts, from fewer than 1,300 published viral clones and from other ImmuneACCESS disease sequences. TCRdb applied fastp at Q25 and MiXCR to the public reads, then kept only in-frame beta chains. Merged by CDR3 protein, the rows form single entries marked with the most common genes and DNA. The V and J calls reflect TCRdb's pipeline rather than the authors' work. For this sample there are about 150,000 distinct CDR3 sequences; 85% to 95% appear just once. Together, the top ten hold 0.16% of the sample.

On the study overall, not on this receptor specifically: The number of individuals in the TCR sequencing and HLA analysis was acknowledged as relatively small. In patients with Susac syndrome, the CD4+ T cell repertoire showed no detectable clonal expansion.

The CDR3 has 15 amino acids, counting the end cysteine and phenylalanine. The CDR3 DNA has 45 bases and is translated from base 1. The V and J ends are trimmed by 4 bases and 9 bases, leaving 20 bases between them. From the germline V gene, CDR1 is SGHRS and CDR2 is YFSETQ. Peripheral blood CD8+ and CD4+ T cells from healthy donors, Susac syndrome patients and multiple sclerosis patients were profiled by high-throughput TCR beta sequencing. Recently defined diagnostic criteria for definite or probable disease were met by the Susac syndrome patients. Bulk CD8+ and CD4+ T cells were purified magnetically by negative isolation, whereas CD8+ TEMRA cells were enriched by FACS. Blood was collected in EDTA tubes and processed within 24 hours, with PBMCs isolated through density gradient centrifugation. PBMCs intended for TCR sequencing were cryopreserved in liquid nitrogen and thawed later in a water bath at 37 degrees C. The sorted or isolated CD4+, CD8+ and CD8+ TEMRA cells reached a purity of at least 90%.

About this clonotype itself: Its binding antigen is unknown. The record has no base qualities; no much larger clone is one base away.

The sequencing input was CD4+ T cells from PBMCs. The V gene is TRBV5-1 and the J gene is TRBJ1-3, with a weak D call of TRBD1 (5 bases match). This receptor was taken from a human donor with Susac syndrome. The CDR3 is CASSQRGPEGSTIYF. The bases are TGCGCCAGCAGCCAGAGGGGACCAGAAGGCTCCACCATATATTTT.